Presented here are 32 T cell receptor beta chains from one specimen sequenced in a study of shared clonotypes between healthy human individuals. Measured with immunoSEQ multiplex PCR; TCRdb has only the in-frame clones, and not every one. The sample consists of fewer than 2.5 million clones, 93% of them appearing once. The sample comprised naive CD4+ T cells from PBMCs. Subset: CD45RA+ positively selected. The receptor source for this set is a man aged 18 to 30 in good health. Some clones in this sample may be carry-over from other donors' samples.

Regarding this clone: Other DNA sequences from this sample encode an identical CDR3 as well. This sequence joins TRBV5-1 and TRBJ2-7, with no clear D. Germline assignment: CDR1 SGHRS and CDR2 YFSETQ. The CDR3 is made up of 13 amino acids. With 4 bases removed from V and 3 bases from J, the gap between germline ends came to 11 bases. This CDR3 reads CASSRDSNYEQYF. In DNA form, the CDR3 reads TGCGCCAGCAGCCGTGACTCCAACTACGAGCAGTACTTC.

The J gene is TRBJ2-7, the V gene TRBV5-4; no firm D call. CDR1 SGHNT and CDR2 YYREEE come from the germline V gene (reference sequence). The CDR3 sequence is 13 residues long. Trimming cost V 4 bases and J 3 bases, with 11 bases left between them. CDR3 coding DNA: TGTGCCAGCAGCGTCGGAATGAGCTACGAGCAGTACTTC. It is translated as CASSVGMSYEQYF.

The chain carries TRBV5-1 and TRBJ2-7; 9 bases fit TRBD2. J was trimmed by 4 bases and V by 2 bases; bases with no gene match: 4. The CDR3 spans 14 residues. Germline V gives CDR1 SGHRS, CDR2 YFSETQ. This CDR3 reads CASSFSGSWYEQYF. As DNA, the CDR3 is TGCGCCAGCAGCTTTAGCGGGAGTTGGTACGAGCAGTACTTC.

The chain links TRBV6-5 to TRBJ1-1; tentatively, D is TRBD1 (6 bases). CDR1 MNHEY and CDR2 SVGAGI come from the germline V gene. Trimming pared 7 bases from V and 1 base from J, leaving 13 bases between. The CDR3 contains 14 residues. The CDR3 bases are TGTGCCAGCAAACGACAGGTAACGAACACTGAAGCTTTCTTT. Protein: CASKRQVTNTEAFF.

The CDR3 reads CASSGGINQPQHF. The CDR3 DNA follows: TGTGCCAGCTCAGGGGGCATCAATCAGCCCCAGCATTTT. This sequence joins TRBV10-3 and TRBJ1-5, with TRBD1 identical over 8 bases. This CDR3 region has 13 residues. Per germline, CDR1 ENHRY and CDR2 SYGVKD. J lost 3 bases, V lost 10 bases, and 5 bases had no gene match.

The chain couples TRBV11-2 to TRBJ2-3; 7 bases map to TRBD2. Germline CDR1 and CDR2: SGHAT and FQNNGV. The CDR3 is made up of 15 amino acids. V was pared by 6 bases and J by 0 bases, with 6 bases of the junction left unmatched. The DNA for the CDR3 is TGTGCCAGCAGGGTGGGACTATACAGCACAGATACGCAGTATTTT. It encodes CASRVGLYSTDTQYF.

The rearrangement joins TRBV4-3 to TRBJ1-2; tentatively, D is TRBD1 (6 bases). The germline V gene has CDR1 LGHNA and CDR2 YSLEER. V lost 3 bases to trimming and J lost 0 bases, with 8 bases between them. The CDR3 length is 14 residues. The CDR3 sequence: CASSQGHANYGYTF. CDR3 nucleotide sequence: TGCGCCAGCAGCCAGGGACATGCTAACTATGGCTACACCTTC.

This clone was seen only once. V usage is TRBV5-1 and J usage is TRBJ1-4, with D possibly matching TRBD1 (6 bases). Trimming removed 4 bases at V and 4 bases at J, with 11 bases between. The CDR3 runs to 14 residues. Germline V gene sequence: CDR1 SGHRS, CDR2 YFSETQ. CDR3 loop: CASSHGQFNEKLFF. Written as DNA, the CDR3 is TGCGCCAGCAGCCATGGACAGTTTAATGAAAAACTGTTTTTT. The entire variable domain, with the rest obtained from reference TRBV5-1 and TRBJ1-4, is as follows: KAGVTQTPRYLIKTRGQQVTLSCSPISGHRSVSWYQQTPGQGLQFLFEYFSETQRNKGNFPGRFSGRQFSNSRSEMNVSTLELGDSALYLCASSHGQFNEKLFFGSGTQLSVL.

The rearrangement uses TRBV7-9 and TRBJ2-1; D assignment may be TRBD1 or TRBD2 (5 bases each). There are 13 residues in the CDR3. Germline assignment: CDR1 SEHNR and CDR2 FQNEAQ (reference sequence). Trimming pared 1 base from V and 7 bases from J, leaving 8 bases between. In nucleotides, the CDR3 is TGTGCCAGCAGCTTAGTCAGGGAGAATGAGCAGTTCTTC. Residues: CASSLVRENEQFF.

A single count supports this clone. The chain uses TRBV15 and TRBJ1-4; no reliable D call. The germline CDR1 and CDR2 sequences are LNHNV and YYDKDF (reference sequence). The CDR3 totals 15 residues. V was cut by 0 bases and J by 0 bases, with 5 bases left in between. The CDR3 DNA reads TGTGCCACCAGCAGAGAATGGACAACTAATGAAAAACTGTTTTTT. This translates into CATSREWTTNEKLFF.

The chain couples TRBV7-2 to TRBJ2-2; the match to TRBD2 covers 12 bases. V lost 5 bases, J lost 6 bases, and 10 bases stayed unmatched. This CDR3 has 17 amino acids. Germline CDR1 and CDR2: SGHTA and FQGNSA. The CDR3 sequence is CASSPWASGRAAGELFF. CDR3 bases: TGTGCCAGCAGCCCCTGGGCTAGCGGGAGGGCCGCCGGGGAGCTGTTTTTT.

The V and J genes are TRBV5-1 and TRBJ2-5; D unclear. The V and J ends lost 0 bases and 4 bases respectively, with 10 bases between them. CDR1 and CDR2 from the germline V gene are SGHRS and YFSETQ. This CDR3 spans 14 amino acids. CDR3 loop: CASSLDSSVETQYF. The CDR3 coding sequence is TGCGCCAGCAGCTTGGACTCGTCGGTAGAGACCCAGTACTTC.

The DNA for the CDR3 is TGTGCCAGCAGCATCACCCCCGGACCTAGCACAGATACGCAGTATTTT. It is translated as CASSITPGPSTDTQYF. The chain recombines TRBV9 with TRBJ2-3, with D unclear. Germline V CDR1 and CDR2: SGDLS, YYNGEE. The germline V and J ends were trimmed by 4 bases and 0 bases, with 15 bases remaining between them. CDR3 length: 16 residues.

Points on this clone: Other DNA sequences from this sample encode an identical CDR3 as well. The chain carries TRBV14 and TRBJ2-7, with D uncertain. The ends were cut back, 0 bases at V and 1 base at J, with 10 bases in the middle. The CDR3 loop spans 15 amino acids. CDR1 and CDR2 (germline): SGHDN, FVKESK. Here the CDR3 reads CASSQDSARSYEQYF. The CDR3, as DNA: TGTGCCAGCAGCCAAGATAGTGCCAGGTCCTACGAGCAGTACTTC.

This chain joins TRBV5-4 and TRBJ2-5; the D gene is possibly TRBD2 (5 bases). V gave up 0 bases and J gave up 4 bases, with 19 bases separating them. This CDR3 has 17 residues. The germline CDR1 and CDR2 sequences are SGHNT and YYREEE (reference sequence). The CDR3 DNA follows: TGTGCCAGCAGCTTGGCCGCTCAATCCTCGGGGAGAGAGACCCAGTACTTC. This gives the protein CASSLAAQSSGRETQYF.

Concerning this clone itself: The same CDR3 is also encoded by other DNA sequences in this sample. The V and J genes are TRBV2 and TRBJ2-5, with TRBD2 as a possible D gene (5 bases). The CDR3 is 12 residues long. From germline, CDR1 is SNHLY and CDR2 FYNNEI. V dropped 3 bases and J dropped 4 bases, with 6 bases sitting between them. CDR3 in amino acids: CASSDRGETQYF. DNA of the CDR3: TGTGCCAGCAGTGATCGGGGAGAGACCCAGTACTTC. The complete variable domain, with remaining parts taken from reference TRBV2 and TRBJ2-5, reads EPEVTQTPSHQVTQMGQEVILRCVPISNHLYFYWYRQILGQKVEFLVSFYNNEISEKSEIFDDQFSVERPDGSNFTLKIRSTKLEDSAMYFCASSDRGETQYFGPGTRLLVL.

The rearrangement joins TRBV7-2 to TRBJ1-1; D ambiguous. With 1 base removed from V and 1 base from J, the gap between germline ends came to 7 bases. Germline CDR1 is SGHTA and CDR2 is FQGNSA. The CDR3 is made up of 14 amino acids. Here the CDR3 DNA reads TGTGCCAGCAGCTTAGTGGCGCCGAACACTGAAGCTTTCTTT. Residues: CASSLVAPNTEAFF.

The chain combines TRBV5-4 with TRBJ2-7; 9 bases are a match to TRBD1. Per germline, CDR1 SGHNT and CDR2 YYREEE (reference sequence). Trimming cost V 6 bases and J 4 bases; bases outside gene matches: 11. The CDR3 sequence is 15 residues long. CDR3 residues: CASTYLGTGRYEQYF. The CDR3, as DNA: TGTGCCAGCACCTACCTGGGGACAGGGCGTTACGAGCAGTACTTC.

This chain connects TRBV19 to TRBJ2-1, with 11 bases identical to TRBD2. The CDR3 is 19 residues long. Unmatched junction bases numbered 13, after V lost 5 bases and J lost 1 base. Germline-derived CDR1 and CDR2 are LNHDA and SQIVND (reference sequence). CDR3 region: CASSAGLAGAFSSYNEQFF. CDR3 in DNA: TGTGCCAGTAGTGCAGGACTAGCGGGTGCTTTTTCATCCTACAATGAGCAGTTCTTC.

The V call is TRBV5-1, the J call TRBJ1-1; no firm D call. The CDR3 sequence is 14 residues long. V dropped 1 base and J dropped 4 bases, with 11 bases sitting between them. Germline V gene sequence: CDR1 SGHRS, CDR2 YFSETQ. As DNA, the CDR3 is TGCGCCAGCAGCTTGAGAGTAAGATCCACTGAAGCTTTCTTT. It codes for CASSLRVRSTEAFF.

V gene TRBV6-6 combines with J gene TRBJ1-5; TRBD1 agrees at 7 bases. Germline V gene sequence: CDR1 MNHNY, CDR2 SVGAGI (reference sequence). The trim removed 6 bases at V and 1 base at J, leaving 0 bases unmatched. There are 13 residues in the CDR3. The CDR3 bases are TGTGCCAGCAGGGGACAGAGCAATCAGCCCCAGCATTTT. This sequence encodes CASRGQSNQPQHF.

V usage is TRBV5-1 and J usage is TRBJ2-5, with a tentative D call TRBD2 (5 bases). Germline lookup yields CDR1 SGHRS and CDR2 YFSETQ. The CDR3 runs to 14 residues. V was trimmed by 0 bases and J by 7 bases, leaving 13 bases between them. The CDR3 nucleotides are TGCGCCAGCAGCTTGGTCGGTAGCGAGGTGACCCAGTACTTC. It specifies CASSLVGSEVTQYF.

This clone was observed a handful of times. The chain employs TRBV27 and TRBJ1-1; no clear D gene. This CDR3 has 13 amino acids. Trimming cost V 5 bases and J 2 bases, with 9 bases left between them. Germline V CDR1 and CDR2: MNHEY, SMNVEV (reference sequence). CDR3 protein: CASSPDLNTEAFF. CDR3 nucleotides: TGTGCCAGCAGTCCCGACCTAAACACTGAAGCTTTCTTT.

This chain joins TRBV30 and TRBJ1-1, with D tentatively TRBD1 (6 bases). V was shortened by 3 bases and J by 0 bases, with 11 bases between the two germline ends. The CDR3 is made up of 14 amino acids. Germline V lookup: CDR1 GTSNPN, CDR2 SVGIG (reference sequence). This CDR3 is CAWRGRTVNTEAFF. CDR3 nucleotide sequence: TGTGCCTGGAGGGGGCGGACAGTGAACACTGAAGCTTTCTTT.

This clone occurred once. The chain couples TRBV5-4 to TRBJ1-3, with D hard to call. Trimming cost V 2 bases and J 0 bases, with 3 bases left between them. The CDR3 contains 13 residues. Germline CDR1 SGHNT, CDR2 YYREEE (reference sequence). The CDR3 sequence: CASSLISGNTIYF. CDR3 sequence (DNA): TGTGCCAGCAGCTTAATCTCTGGAAACACCATATATTTT.

The chain couples TRBV30 to TRBJ2-5, with 12 bases aligning to TRBD2. Germline values: CDR1 GTSNPN, CDR2 SVGIG (reference sequence). There are 15 residues in the CDR3. V lost 4 bases, J lost 5 bases, and 8 bases stayed unmatched. This chain's CDR3 is CAWTETSGSGETQYF. Here the CDR3 DNA reads TGTGCCTGGACAGAGACTAGCGGGAGTGGGGAGACCCAGTACTTC. Variable domain in full (rest from reference TRBV30 and TRBJ2-5): SQTIHQWPATLVQPVGSPLSLECTVEGTSNPNLYWYRQAAGRGLQLLFYSVGIGQISSEVPQNLSASRPQDRQFILSSKKLLLSDSGFYLCAWTETSGSGETQYFGPGTRLLVL.

This chain links TRBV28 with TRBJ2-7; D not certain. The CDR3 loop spans 14 amino acids. V dropped 1 base and J dropped 3 bases, with 10 bases sitting between them. Germline lookup yields CDR1 MDHEN and CDR2 SYDVKM. This chain's CDR3 is CASSLSGTHYEQYF. The CDR3 nucleotides are TGTGCCAGCAGTTTATCCGGCACCCACTACGAGCAGTACTTC.

The chain employs TRBV7-3 and TRBJ2-3; 7 bases fit TRBD1. J lost 2 bases, V lost 5 bases, and 1 base had no gene match. Germline V gene sequence: CDR1 SGHTA, CDR2 FQGTGA. The CDR3 has 13 amino acids. The CDR3, as DNA: TGTGCCAGCAGCGACAGGGCCACAGATACGCAGTATTTT. Translating it yields CASSDRATDTQYF.

This chain connects TRBV28 to TRBJ1-2; the match to TRBD1 covers 7 bases. The CDR3 has 13 residues. From germline, CDR1 is MDHEN and CDR2 SYDVKM. Trimming at V came to 11 bases and at J to 4 bases, leaving 10 bases not matched to a gene. CDR3 DNA: TGTGCCCTGTCAGGGGGGCGTACCTATGGCTACACCTTC. Translating it yields CALSGGRTYGYTF.

The chain couples TRBV7-2 to TRBJ2-4; TRBD2 is a possible D gene (5 bases). This CDR3 is 16 amino acids long. CDR1 and CDR2 from the germline V gene are SGHTA and FQGNSA. The V end lost 2 bases, the J end lost 0 bases, and 11 bases lay between the germline ends. CDR3 loop: CASSLSSSLAKNIQYF. CDR3 bases: TGTGCCAGCAGCTTAAGCTCTAGCCTAGCCAAAAACATTCAGTACTTC.

A single count supports this clone. This chain connects TRBV6-5 to TRBJ1-6; TRBD1 matches 10 bases. Trimming at V came to 5 bases and at J to 8 bases, leaving 6 bases not matched to a gene. The CDR3 has 15 residues. Germline V lookup: CDR1 MNHEY, CDR2 SVGAGI. The CDR3 DNA reads as TGTGCCAGCAGTCCCCTCGGGACAGGGGATTCACCCCTCCACTTT. It encodes CASSPLGTGDSPLHF.

The CDR3 coding sequence is TGTGCCAGTAGTAAACGGACGGGGAACTCTGGAAACACCATATATTTT. Protein sequence: CASSKRTGNSGNTIYF. The chain employs TRBV19 and TRBJ1-3; D is unclear. Trimming took off 4 bases at V and 0 bases at J, with 13 bases between the two ends. Germline V gene data show CDR1 as LNHDA and CDR2 as SQIVND (reference sequence). The CDR3 sequence is 16 residues long.